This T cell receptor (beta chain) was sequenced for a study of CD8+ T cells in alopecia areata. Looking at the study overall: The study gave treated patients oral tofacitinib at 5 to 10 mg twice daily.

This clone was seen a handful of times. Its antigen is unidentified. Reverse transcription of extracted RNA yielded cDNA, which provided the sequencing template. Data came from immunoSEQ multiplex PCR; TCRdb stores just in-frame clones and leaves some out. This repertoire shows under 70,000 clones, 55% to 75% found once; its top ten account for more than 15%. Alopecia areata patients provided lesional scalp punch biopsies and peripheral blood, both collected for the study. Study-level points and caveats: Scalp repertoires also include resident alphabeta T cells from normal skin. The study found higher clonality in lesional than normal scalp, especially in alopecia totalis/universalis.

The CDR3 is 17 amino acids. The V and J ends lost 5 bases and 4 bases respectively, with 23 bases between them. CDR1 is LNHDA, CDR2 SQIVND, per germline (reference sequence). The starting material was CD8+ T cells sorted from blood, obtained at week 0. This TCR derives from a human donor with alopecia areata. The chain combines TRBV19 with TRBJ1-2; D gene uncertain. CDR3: CASSGPRTGTRSYGYTF. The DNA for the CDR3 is TGTGCCAGTAGTGGCCCTCGCACCGGCACACGGAGCTATGGCTACACCTTC. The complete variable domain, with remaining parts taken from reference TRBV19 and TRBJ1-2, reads DGGITQSPKYLFRKEGQNVTLSCEQNLNHDAMYWYRQDPGQGLRLIYYSQIVNDFQKGDIAEGYSVSREKKESFPLTVTSAQKNPTAFYLCASSGPRTGTRSYGYTFGSGTRLTVV.